Given below is one TCR beta chain in context. In the original workflow: Amplified reference gene primers provided the basis for estimating nucleated cell counts. Sequencing used immunoSEQ multiplex PCR; TCRdb keeps in-frame clones, though not all of them. The DNA gave D and trimming, while V, J and clone size come from that table. The table lists 100,000 to 150,000 clones, 85% of them singletons, with 20% to 30% in the top ten. This record belongs to a study of blood T cell repertoires in COVID-19. Study details: Samples came from the United States, Italy and Spain, spanning acute and convalescent COVID-19. PBMCs, B-cell-depleted T cells, or T cells were the source of the cDNA or gDNA that made up the material.

This CDR3 has 18 residues. V and J are TRBV21-1 and TRBJ1-2; the D call TRBD1 from the table was never checked on the DNA. TRBV21-1 represents a pseudogene. The sequence came from a woman aged 80 or older with acute or convalescent COVID-19. The sequencing input was peripheral blood. Here the CDR3 DNA reads TGTGCCAGCAGCAAAGCGGATGGAGGGACAGGGTCTGTCTATGGCTACACCTTC. Translated: CASSKADGGTGSVYGYTF.